Listed here is a single T cell receptor beta chain. Data came from immunoSEQ multiplex PCR; TCRdb stores just in-frame clones and leaves some out. The data contain about 470,000 clones, around 75% of them singletons. Trimming shortened V by 2 bases and J by 10 bases, and 18 bases separated the two germline ends. Germline V lookup: CDR1 MNHNS, CDR2 SASEGT. CDR3 length equals 14 residues. This sample is drawn from a study of shared clonotypes between healthy human individuals. This receptor was taken from a woman aged 40 to 49 in good health. Some clones in this sample may be carry-over from other donors' samples. The chain recombines TRBV6-1 with TRBJ2-7; D is possibly TRBD2 (5 bases). Sequences were obtained from PBMCs. The CDR3 DNA is TGTGCCAGCAGTGAAATCCCGACGGATAGCGAACAGTACTTC. It translates to CASSEIPTDSEQYF.